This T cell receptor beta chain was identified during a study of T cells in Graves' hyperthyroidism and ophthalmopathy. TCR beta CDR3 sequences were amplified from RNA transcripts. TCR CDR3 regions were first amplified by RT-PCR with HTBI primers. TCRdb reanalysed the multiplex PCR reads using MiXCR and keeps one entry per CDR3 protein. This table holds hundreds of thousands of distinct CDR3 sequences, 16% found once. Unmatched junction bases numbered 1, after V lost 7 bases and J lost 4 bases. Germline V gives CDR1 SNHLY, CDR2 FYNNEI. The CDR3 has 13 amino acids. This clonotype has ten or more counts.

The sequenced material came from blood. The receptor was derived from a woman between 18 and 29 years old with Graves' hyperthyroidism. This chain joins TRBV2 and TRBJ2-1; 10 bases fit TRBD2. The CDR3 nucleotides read TGTGCCAGCATAGCGGGGGGATACAATGAGCAGTTCTTC. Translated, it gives CASIAGGYNEQFF.